Below are 3 T cell receptor beta chains sequenced from a single sample in a study of T cell repertoires in cytomegalovirus infection. TCRdb redid the calling of the reads with MiXCR, one entry per CDR3 protein. The sample has 200,000 to 300,000 distinct CDR3 sequences; approximately 9.2% are singletons. Sequenced input: PBMCs. The receptors shown here come from a human donor in good health (CMV status not recorded). Some clones in this sample may be carry-over from other donors' samples.

This chain links TRBV5-1 with TRBJ1-1, with D uncertain. CDR3 length equals 13 residues. The germline V gene encodes CDR1 SGHRS and CDR2 YFSETQ. The ends were cut back, 4 bases at V and 1 base at J, with 8 bases in the middle. CDR3 amino acids: CASSPDANTEAFF. CDR3 sequence (DNA): TGCGCCAGCAGCCCGGACGCGAACACTGAAGCTTTCTTT.

This clonotype was recorded a few times. The chain uses TRBV6-5 and TRBJ2-1, with 14 bases that match TRBD2. This CDR3 is built from 15 residues. J was trimmed by 9 bases and V by 4 bases; bases with no gene match: 5. Germline loops: CDR1 MNHEY, CDR2 SVGAGI. The CDR3 nucleotides read TGTGCCAGCAGTTCTAGGACTAGCGGGAGGAGTGAGCAGTTCTTC. It codes for CASSSRTSGRSEQFF.

This clonotype appeared many times. This rearrangement joins TRBV20-1 to TRBJ2-7; perhaps TRBD2 as D (5 bases). The V and J ends lost 5 bases and 5 bases respectively, with 16 bases between them. Germline assignment: CDR1 DFQATT and CDR2 SNEGSKA (reference sequence). The CDR3 has 13 residues. The CDR3 region is CSAEVVRGNEQYF. CDR3 nucleotides: TGCAGTGCTGAGGTAGTTCGGGGAAACGAGCAGTACTTC.